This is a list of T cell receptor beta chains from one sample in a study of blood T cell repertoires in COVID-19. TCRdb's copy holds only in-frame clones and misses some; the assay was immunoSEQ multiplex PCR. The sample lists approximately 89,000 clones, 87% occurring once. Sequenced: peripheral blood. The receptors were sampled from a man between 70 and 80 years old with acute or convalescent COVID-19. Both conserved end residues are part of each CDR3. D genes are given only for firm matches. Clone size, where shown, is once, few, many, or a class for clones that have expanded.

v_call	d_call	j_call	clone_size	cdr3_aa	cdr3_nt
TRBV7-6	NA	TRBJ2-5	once	CASSFKETQYF	TGTGCCAGCAGCTTTAAAGAGACCCAGTACTTC
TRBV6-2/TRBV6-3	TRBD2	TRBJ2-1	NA	CASSRLAGAIYNEQFF	TGTGCCAGCAGTCGACTAGCGGGGGCGATCTACAATGAGCAGTTCTTC
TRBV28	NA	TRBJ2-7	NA	CASSLSRVSVGGRSAQYF	TGTGCCAGCAGTTTGAGTAGGGTCTCAGTAGGGGGTCGGTCCGCGCAGTACTTC
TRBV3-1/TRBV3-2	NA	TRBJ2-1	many	CASSPRGLSSYNEQFF	TGTGCCAGCAGCCCCCGCGGGTTGAGCTCCTACAATGAGCAGTTCTTC
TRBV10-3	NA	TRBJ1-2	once	CAISDETGYGYTF	TGTGCCATCAGTGATGAAACAGGCTATGGCTACACCTTC
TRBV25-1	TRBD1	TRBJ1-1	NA	CASRGGGMNTEAFF	TGTGCCAGCAGAGGGGGCGGGATGAACACTGAAGCTTTCTTT
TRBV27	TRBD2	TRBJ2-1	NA	CASSLGTSGGIYNEQFF	TGTGCCAGCAGTTTGGGGACTAGCGGGGGCATATACAATGAGCAGTTCTTC
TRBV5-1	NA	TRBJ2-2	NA	CASSQGLSMELFF	TGCGCCAGCAGCCAGGGACTCTCCATGGAGCTGTTTTTT
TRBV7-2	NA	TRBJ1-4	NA	CASSLTDTTNEKLFF	TGTGCCAGCAGCTTAACAGATACAACTAATGAAAAACTGTTTTTT
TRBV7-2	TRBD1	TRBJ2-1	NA	CASTLRLGQGFVEQFF	TGTGCCAGCACCCTCCGTCTGGGACAGGGTTTTGTTGAGCAGTTCTTC
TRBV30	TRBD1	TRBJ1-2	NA	CAWEGGQGLGYTF	TGTGCCTGGGAGGGGGGACAGGGACTTGGCTACACCTTC
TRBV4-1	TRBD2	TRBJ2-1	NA	CASSQGGASGAYNEQFF	TGCGCCAGCAGCCAGGGGGGGGCTAGCGGGGCATACAATGAGCAGTTCTTC
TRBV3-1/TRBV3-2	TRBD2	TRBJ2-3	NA	CASSDTGGNTDTQYF	TGTGCCAGCAGCGACACCGGGGGGAACACAGATACGCAGTATTTT
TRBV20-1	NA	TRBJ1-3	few	CSASQTVAGNTIYF	TGCAGTGCCAGTCAAACAGTCGCCGGAAACACCATATATTTT
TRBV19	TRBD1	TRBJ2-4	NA	CASSIELQGANAKNIQYF	TGTGCCAGTAGTATAGAATTACAGGGGGCGAACGCCAAAAACATTCAGTACTTC
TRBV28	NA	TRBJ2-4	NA	CASSPPGTKGTKNIQYF	TGTGCCAGCAGCCCCCCCGGGACAAAAGGTACCAAAAACATTCAGTACTTC
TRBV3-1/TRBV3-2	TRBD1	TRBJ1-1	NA	CASSLGRDRFSEAFF	TGTGCCAGCAGCCTAGGACGGGACAGGTTCAGCGAAGCTTTCTTT
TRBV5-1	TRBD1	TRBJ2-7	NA	CASSHLDRASYEQYF	TGCGCCAGCAGCCACCTGGACAGGGCATCCTACGAGCAGTACTTC
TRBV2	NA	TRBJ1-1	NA	CASSLRVRSAFF	TGTGCCAGCAGTCTCAGGGTAAGGTCTGCTTTCTTT
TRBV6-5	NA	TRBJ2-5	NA	CASSYEGSTGGGIQYF	TGTGCCAGCAGTTACGAGGGTTCTACAGGAGGAGGGATCCAGTACTTC
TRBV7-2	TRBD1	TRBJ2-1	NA	CASSSTGSGEQFF	TGTGCCAGCAGCTCGACAGGGTCAGGTGAGCAGTTCTTC
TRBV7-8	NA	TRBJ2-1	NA	CASSGRLGYEQFF	TGTGCCAGCAGCGGACGACTAGGATATGAGCAGTTCTTC
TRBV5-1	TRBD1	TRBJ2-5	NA	CASSSNPGQGETQYF	TGCGCCAGCAGCTCCAACCCGGGACAGGGGGAGACCCAGTACTTC
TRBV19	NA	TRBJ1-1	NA	CASSTTRPARAFF	TGTGCCAGTAGTACGACGCGCCCCGCGAGGGCTTTCTTT
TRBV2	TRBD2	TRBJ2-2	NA	CASRAGGEAGTGELFF	TGTGCCAGCAGGGCGGGAGGGGAGGCGGGCACCGGGGAGCTGTTTTTT
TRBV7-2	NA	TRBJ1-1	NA	CASSWATGQPNTEAFF	TGTGCCAGCAGCTGGGCGACAGGCCAACCGAACACTGAAGCTTTCTTT
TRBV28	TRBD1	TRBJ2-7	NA	CASSQTGGREEQYF	TGTGCCAGCAGCCAAACAGGGGGCAGGGAGGAGCAGTACTTC
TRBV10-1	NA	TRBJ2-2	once	CASRSGDTGELFF	TGCGCCAGCAGATCAGGGGACACCGGGGAGCTGTTTTTT
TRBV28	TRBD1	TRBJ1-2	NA	CASSSTRTGGRGYTF	TGTGCCAGCAGTTCAACCCGGACAGGGGGCCGGGGCTACACCTTC
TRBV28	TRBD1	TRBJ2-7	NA	CASTHPGQGYSYEQYF	TGTGCCAGCACCCACCCGGGACAGGGGTATTCCTACGAGCAGTACTTC
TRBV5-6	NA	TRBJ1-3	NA	CASSLTMTGTSGNTIYF	TGTGCCAGCAGCTTGACGATGACAGGAACCTCTGGAAACACCATATATTTT
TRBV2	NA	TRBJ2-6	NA	CASSSIRASGANVLTF	TGTGCCAGCAGTTCAATCAGGGCCTCCGGGGCCAACGTCCTGACTTTC
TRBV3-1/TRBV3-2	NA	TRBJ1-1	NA	CASSRGHMNTEAFF	TGTGCCAGCAGCCGGGGACACATGAACACTGAAGCTTTCTTT
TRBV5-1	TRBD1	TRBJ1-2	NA	CASSQMAGTGFRILRYTF	TGCGCCAGCAGCCAGATGGCCGGGACAGGGTTCCGAATTCTCCGATACACCTTC
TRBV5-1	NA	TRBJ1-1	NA	CASSLGQPGTEAFF	TGCGCCAGCAGCTTGGGTCAGCCGGGCACTGAAGCTTTCTTT
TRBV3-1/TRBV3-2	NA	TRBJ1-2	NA	CASSNSRTRGYTF	TGTGCCAGCAGCAATTCAAGGACAAGGGGCTACACCTTC
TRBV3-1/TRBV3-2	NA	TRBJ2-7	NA	CASSQDRERGRYEQYF	TGTGCCAGCAGCCAAGATCGGGAGAGGGGGCGGTACGAGCAGTACTTC
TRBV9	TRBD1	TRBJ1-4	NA	CASSVGQVTNEKLFF	TGTGCCAGCAGCGTCGGACAGGTTACTAATGAAAAACTGTTTTTT
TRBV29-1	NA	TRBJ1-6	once	CSVAPGGSYNSPLHF	TGCAGCGTTGCCCCGGGGGGTTCCTATAATTCACCCCTCCACTTT
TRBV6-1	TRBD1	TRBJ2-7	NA	CASSEGDRGRYEQYF	TGTGCCAGCAGTGAAGGCGACAGGGGGAGGTACGAGCAGTACTTC
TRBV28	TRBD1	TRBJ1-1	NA	CAVQGRTEAFF	TGTGCCGTACAGGGGAGGACTGAAGCTTTCTTT
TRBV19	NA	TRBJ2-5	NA	CASRGRGEETQYF	TGTGCCAGTAGGGGCAGGGGGGAGGAGACCCAGTACTTC
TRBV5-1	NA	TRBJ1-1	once	CASSLQGSHTEAFF	TGCGCCAGCAGCTTGCAGGGGAGTCACACTGAAGCTTTCTTT
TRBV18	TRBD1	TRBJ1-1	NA	CASSPGTVGEAFF	TGTGCCAGCTCACCCGGGACAGTCGGTGAAGCTTTCTTT
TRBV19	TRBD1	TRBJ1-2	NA	CASSILLGTGMSGYGYTF	TGTGCCAGTAGTATCCTATTGGGGACAGGGATGTCTGGCTATGGCTACACCTTC
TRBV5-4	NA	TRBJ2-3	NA	CASSLAGPTDTQYF	TGTGCCAGCAGCCTCGCGGGGCCCACAGATACGCAGTATTTT
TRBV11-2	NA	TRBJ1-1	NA	CASERTANTEAFF	TGTGCCAGCGAAAGGACAGCGAACACTGAAGCTTTCTTT
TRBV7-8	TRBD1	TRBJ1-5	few	CASSRDSVNQPQHF	TGTGCCAGCAGCCGGGACAGCGTGAATCAGCCCCAGCATTTT